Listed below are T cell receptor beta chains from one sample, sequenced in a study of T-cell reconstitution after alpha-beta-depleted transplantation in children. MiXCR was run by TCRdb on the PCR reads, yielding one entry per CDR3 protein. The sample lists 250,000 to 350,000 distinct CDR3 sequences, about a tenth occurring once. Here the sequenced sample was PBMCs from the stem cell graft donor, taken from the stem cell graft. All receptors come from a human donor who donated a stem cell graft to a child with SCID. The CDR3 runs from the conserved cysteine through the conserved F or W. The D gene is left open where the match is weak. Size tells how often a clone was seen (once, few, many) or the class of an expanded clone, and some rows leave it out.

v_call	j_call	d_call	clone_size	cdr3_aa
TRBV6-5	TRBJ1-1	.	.	CASSYVRGQSTEAFF
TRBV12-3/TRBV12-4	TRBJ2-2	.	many	CASTPTRDKKSGELFF
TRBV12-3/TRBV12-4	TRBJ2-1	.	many	CASSIPGAGYNEQFF
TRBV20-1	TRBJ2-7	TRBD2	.	CSARDPSGGASIYEQYF
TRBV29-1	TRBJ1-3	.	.	CSVVSGNTIYF
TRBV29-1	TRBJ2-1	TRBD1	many	CSVVRTGGNEQFF
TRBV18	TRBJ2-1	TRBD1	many	CASSPPVTGDNEQFF
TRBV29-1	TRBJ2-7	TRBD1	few	CSVEGTGYEQYF
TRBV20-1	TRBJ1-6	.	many	CSAREGGGSSYNSPLHF
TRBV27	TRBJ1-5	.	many	CASTYLSNQPQHF
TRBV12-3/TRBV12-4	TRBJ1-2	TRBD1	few	CASSRTGEGYGYTF
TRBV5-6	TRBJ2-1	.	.	CASSLFNGRSSYNEQFF
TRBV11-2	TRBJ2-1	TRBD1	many	CASSPPGQGILNEQFF
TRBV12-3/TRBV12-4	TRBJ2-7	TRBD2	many	CATRAGGSYEQYF
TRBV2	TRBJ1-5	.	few	CASTAEGFRGNQPQHF
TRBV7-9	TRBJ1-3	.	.	CASSTFLGLGNTIYF
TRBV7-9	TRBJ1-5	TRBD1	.	CASSLGTDYNQPQHF
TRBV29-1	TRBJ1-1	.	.	CSVQGVQNTEAFF
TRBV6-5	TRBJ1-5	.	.	CASSYGRGSNQPQHF
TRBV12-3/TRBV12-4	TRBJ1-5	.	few	CASTNSNQPQHF
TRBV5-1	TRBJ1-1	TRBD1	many	CASRAGTGHTEAFF
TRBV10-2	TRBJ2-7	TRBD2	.	CASRSGLAVSYEQYF
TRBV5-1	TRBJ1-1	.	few	CASSILDSNTEAFF
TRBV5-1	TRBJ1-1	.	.	CASSLGGLDEAFF
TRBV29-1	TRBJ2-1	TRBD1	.	CSVDGTGFGNEQFF
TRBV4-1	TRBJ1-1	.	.	CASSQDWYRVTEAFF
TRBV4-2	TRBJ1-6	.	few	CASSQEEGSISYNSPLHF
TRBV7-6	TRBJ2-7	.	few	CASSLELLNSYEQYF
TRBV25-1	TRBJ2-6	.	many	CASSEAGRTLNVLTF
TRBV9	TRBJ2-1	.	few	CASSVEGPRDEQFF
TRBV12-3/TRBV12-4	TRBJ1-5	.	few	CARRDTGNQPQHF
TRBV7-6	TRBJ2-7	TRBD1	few	CASSLKPGQGFYEQYF
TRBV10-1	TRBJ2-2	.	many	CASSRGTGELFF
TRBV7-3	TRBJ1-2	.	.	CASSFNRALGYTF
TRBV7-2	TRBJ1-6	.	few	CASSRGPGDSPLHF
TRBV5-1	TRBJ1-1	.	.	CASSLAQGGAFF
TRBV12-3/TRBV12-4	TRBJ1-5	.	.	CASSLGQAAQHF
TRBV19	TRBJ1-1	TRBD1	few	CASRNRGTGRSFTEAFF
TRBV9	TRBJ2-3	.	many	CASSLGPQITDTQYF
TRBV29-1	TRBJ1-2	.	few	CSVEQALGYGYTF
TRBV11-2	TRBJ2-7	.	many	CASSPSIVRTSYEQYF